Shown below are 3 T cell receptor beta chains from a single sample sequenced in a study of chemoradiotherapy in HPV16-positive cancers. Libraries were prepared by immunoSEQ multiplex PCR; TCRdb keeps only in-frame clonotypes and omits some of them. The sample lists about 32,000 clones, 88% occurring once. The sample here was blood, taken from a patient who underwent chemoradiotherapy. The receptors derive from a human donor with HPV-associated anogenital cancer.

The rearrangement links TRBV10-3 to TRBJ1-1, with D possibly being TRBD1 (6 bases). The CDR3 loop spans 14 amino acids. The germline V and J ends were trimmed by 3 bases and 6 bases, with 14 bases remaining between them. CDR1 is ENHRY, CDR2 SYGVKD, per germline. The DNA of the CDR3 is TGTGCCATCAGTGACCCCCAAGGGGGGGCTGAAGCTTTCTTT. It codes for CAISDPQGGAEAFF.

V is TRBV4-2 and J is TRBJ1-1, with D perhaps matching TRBD1 (5 bases). The CDR3 has 15 residues. Per the germline V gene, CDR1 is LGHNA and CDR2 is YNFKEQ. Trimming cost V 5 bases and J 1 base, with 14 bases left between them. This CDR3 is CASSTQQTGNTEAFF. The DNA of the CDR3 is TGTGCCAGCAGCACTCAGCAAACAGGGAACACTGAAGCTTTCTTT.

The chain joins TRBV9 to TRBJ1-1; 7 positions agree with TRBD1. V trimming: 3 bases; J trimming: 0 bases; junction bases outside the gene matches: 5. The CDR3 is made up of 15 amino acids. Germline loops: CDR1 SGDLS, CDR2 YYNGEE. As DNA, the CDR3 is TGTGCCAGCAGCGCCTCGGGACAGCTGAACACTGAAGCTTTCTTT. Encoded protein: CASSASGQLNTEAFF.